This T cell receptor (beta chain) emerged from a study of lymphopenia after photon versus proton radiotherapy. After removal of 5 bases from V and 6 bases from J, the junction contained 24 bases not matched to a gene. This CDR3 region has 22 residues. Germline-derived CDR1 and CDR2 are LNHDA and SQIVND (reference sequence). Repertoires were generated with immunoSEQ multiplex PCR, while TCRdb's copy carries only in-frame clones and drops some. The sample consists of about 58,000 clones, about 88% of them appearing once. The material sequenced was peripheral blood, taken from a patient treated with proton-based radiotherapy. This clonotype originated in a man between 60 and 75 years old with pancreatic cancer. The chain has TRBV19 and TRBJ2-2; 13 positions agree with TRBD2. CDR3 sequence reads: CASSSFWGTSGIFKGSAGELFF. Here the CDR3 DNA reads TGTGCCAGTAGTTCCTTCTGGGGGACTAGCGGGATATTTAAGGGATCGGCCGGGGAGCTGTTTTTT.